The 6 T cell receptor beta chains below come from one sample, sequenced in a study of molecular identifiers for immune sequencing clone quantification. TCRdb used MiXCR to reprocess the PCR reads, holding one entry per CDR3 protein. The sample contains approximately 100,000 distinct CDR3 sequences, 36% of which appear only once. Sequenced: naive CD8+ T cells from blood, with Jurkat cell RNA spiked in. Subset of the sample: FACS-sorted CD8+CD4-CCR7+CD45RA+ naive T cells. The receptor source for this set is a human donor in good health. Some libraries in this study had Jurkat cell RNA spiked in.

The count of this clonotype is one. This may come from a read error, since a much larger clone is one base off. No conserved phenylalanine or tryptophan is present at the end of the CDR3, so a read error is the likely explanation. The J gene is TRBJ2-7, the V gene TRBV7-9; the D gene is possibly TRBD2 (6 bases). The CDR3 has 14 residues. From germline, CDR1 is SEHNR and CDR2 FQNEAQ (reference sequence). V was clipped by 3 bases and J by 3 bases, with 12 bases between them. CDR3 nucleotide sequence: TGTGCCAGCAGCTTTGGAGGGATCGGCTACGAGCAGTACTAC. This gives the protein CASSFGGIGYEQYY.

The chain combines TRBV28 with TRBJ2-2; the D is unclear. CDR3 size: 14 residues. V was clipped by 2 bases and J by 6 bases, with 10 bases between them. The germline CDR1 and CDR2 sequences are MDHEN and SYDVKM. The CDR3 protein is CASSLVNAAGELFF. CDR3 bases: TGTGCCAGCAGTTTAGTTAATGCGGCCGGGGAGCTGTTTTTT.

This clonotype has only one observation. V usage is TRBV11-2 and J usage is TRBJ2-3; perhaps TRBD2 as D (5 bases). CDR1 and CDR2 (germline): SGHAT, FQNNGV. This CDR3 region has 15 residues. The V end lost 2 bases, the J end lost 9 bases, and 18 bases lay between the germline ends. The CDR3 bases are TGTGCCAGCAGCTTATTAAGTGCCGTGGGAGAAACGCAGTATTTT. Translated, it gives CASSLLSAVGETQYF. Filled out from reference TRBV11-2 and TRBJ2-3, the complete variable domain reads EAGVAQSPRYKIIEKRQSVAFWCNPISGHATLYWYQQILGQGPKLLIQFQNNGVVDDSQLPKDRFSAERLKGVDSTLKIQPAKLEDSAVYLCASSLLSAVGETQYFGPGTRLTVL.

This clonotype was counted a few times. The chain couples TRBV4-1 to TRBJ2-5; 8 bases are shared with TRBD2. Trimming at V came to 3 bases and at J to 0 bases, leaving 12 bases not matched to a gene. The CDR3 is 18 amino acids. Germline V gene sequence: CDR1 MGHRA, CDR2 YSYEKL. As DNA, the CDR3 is TGCGCCAGCAGCCACACCCGAACTCAAGCGGGAGACCAAGAGACCCAGTACTTC. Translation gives CASSHTRTQAGDQETQYF.

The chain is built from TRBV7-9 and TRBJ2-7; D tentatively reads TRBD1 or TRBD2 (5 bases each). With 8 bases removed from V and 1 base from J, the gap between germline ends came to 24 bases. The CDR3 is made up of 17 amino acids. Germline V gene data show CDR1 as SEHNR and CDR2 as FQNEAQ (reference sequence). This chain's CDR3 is CASGQSRPGQGSYEQYF. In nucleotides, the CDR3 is TGTGCCAGCGGCCAATCTCGGCCGGGGCAGGGTTCCTACGAGCAGTACTTC.

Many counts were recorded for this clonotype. The CDR3 nucleotides are TGTGCCAGCAGCTCCCTCCCGGGGGCCTTCAGTGAGCAGTTCTTC. Its translation is CASSSLPGAFSEQFF. J is TRBJ2-1 and V is TRBV9; D possibly matches TRBD1 or TRBD2 (6 bases each). The CDR3 extends over 15 amino acids. V was pared by 4 bases and J by 9 bases, with 20 bases between. From germline, CDR1 is SGDLS and CDR2 YYNGEE.